Following are 5 T cell receptor beta chains from one sample sequenced in a study of PD-1 blockade in classical Hodgkin lymphoma. Measured with immunoSEQ multiplex PCR; TCRdb has only the in-frame clones, and not every one. This table holds 45,000 to 55,000 clones, around two thirds found once. Every patient was affected by relapse after autologous stem cell transplantation, while exposure to brentuximab vedotin was not uniform. The sequencing used peripheral blood mononuclear cells (PBMCs), collected before the second cycle of nivolumab. The receptors come from a human donor with classical Hodgkin lymphoma.

A single count supports this clone. V usage is TRBV2 and J usage is TRBJ2-7, with 13 bases fitting TRBD2. Trimming took 4 bases from V and 4 from J; bases not matched to a gene: 22. Germline-derived CDR1 and CDR2 are SNHLY and FYNNEI. The CDR3 totals 21 residues. The CDR3 DNA reads TGTGCCAGCAGTGGGGTCCCACAGGGACTAGCGGGATCAATCGGCCCTTACGAGCAGTACTTC. It specifies CASSGVPQGLAGSIGPYEQYF.

This chain connects TRBV2 to TRBJ2-5; TRBD2 matches 9 bases. The junction had 12 bases not matched to a gene; V was cut back by 7 bases and J by 3 bases. From germline, CDR1 is SNHLY and CDR2 FYNNEI. This CDR3 spans 16 amino acids. CDR3 sequence (DNA): TGTGCCAGCACCCGAGGAGCGGGAGGCTGGGAAGAGACCCAGTACTTC. Amino acid sequence: CASTRGAGGWEETQYF.

V gene TRBV7-9 combines with J gene TRBJ2-5; weak D call: TRBD1 (6 bases). Germline lookup yields CDR1 SEHNR and CDR2 FQNEAQ (reference sequence). V lost 5 bases and J 5 bases, leaving 9 bases between the germline ends. CDR3 length equals 12 residues. The DNA of the CDR3 is TGTGCCAGCAGCAACCAGGGGGAGACCCAGTACTTC. Amino acid sequence: CASSNQGETQYF.

The gene calls are TRBV6-1 and TRBJ2-1; 10 nucleotides align to TRBD1. V shed 7 bases, J shed 6 bases, and the junction held 6 bases outside the gene matches. The CDR3 runs 14 residues. Germline assignment: CDR1 MNHNS and CDR2 SASEGT. CDR3 loop: CASTTDRGVNEQFF. Here the CDR3 DNA reads TGTGCCAGCACCACGGACAGGGGGGTCAATGAGCAGTTCTTC.

The genes are TRBV18 and TRBJ2-3; D unresolved. The V end lost 5 bases, the J end lost 4 bases, and 7 bases lay between the germline ends. Per germline, CDR1 KGHSH and CDR2 LQKENI. The CDR3 extends over 12 amino acids. This chain's CDR3 is CASSSRSDTQYF. CDR3 DNA sequence: TGTGCCAGCTCATCTCGGTCAGATACGCAGTATTTT.